The sample holds one count of the clone carrying this T cell receptor beta chain. The target antigen is unknown. The source of the sample is a study of graft-versus-host responses after intestinal transplantation. Looking at the study overall: As for transplant type, recipients had multivisceral, liver-intestinal, or isolated intestinal grafts. Study-level points and caveats: Detection of GvH clones occurred in recipient marrow, and some had their first appearance in ileum or blood. Allografts of patients with graft-donor T cell macrochimerism showed high graft-versus-host to host-versus-graft clone ratios. There was an association between peak levels of circulating GvH clones and early post-transplant HvG declines.

Trimming left V 3 bases short and J 2 bases short, with 14 bases between. Germline V gene lookup returns CDR1 LNHNV and CDR2 YYDKDF (reference sequence). This CDR3 is built from 16 residues. Libraries were prepared by immunoSEQ multiplex PCR; TCRdb keeps only in-frame clonotypes and omits some of them. The sample records 80,000 to 100,000 clones, around nine tenths being singletons. The TCR sequence derives from a human donor who received an intestinal transplant. The chain employs TRBV15 and TRBJ2-1, with D tentatively TRBD2 (5 bases). Material: unstimulated CD4+ T cells sorted from spleen or lymph node cells, obtained before intestinal transplant. The CDR3 region is CATSRDSYPPYNEQFF. CDR3 nucleotide sequence: TGTGCCACCAGCAGGGACTCTTATCCCCCCTACAATGAGCAGTTCTTC.